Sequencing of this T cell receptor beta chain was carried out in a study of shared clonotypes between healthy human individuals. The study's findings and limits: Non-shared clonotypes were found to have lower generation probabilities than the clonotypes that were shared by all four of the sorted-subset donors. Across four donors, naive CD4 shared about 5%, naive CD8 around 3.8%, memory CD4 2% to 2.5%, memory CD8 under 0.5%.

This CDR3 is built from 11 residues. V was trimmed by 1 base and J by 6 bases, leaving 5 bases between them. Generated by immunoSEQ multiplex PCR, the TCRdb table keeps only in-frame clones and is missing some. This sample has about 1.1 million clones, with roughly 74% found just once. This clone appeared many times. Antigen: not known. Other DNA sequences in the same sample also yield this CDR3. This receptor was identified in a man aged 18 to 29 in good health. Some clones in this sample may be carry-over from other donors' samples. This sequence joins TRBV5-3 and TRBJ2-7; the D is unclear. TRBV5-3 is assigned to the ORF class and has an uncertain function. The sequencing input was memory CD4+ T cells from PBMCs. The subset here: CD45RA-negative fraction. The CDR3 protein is CARSLSSEQYF. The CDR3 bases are TGTGCCAGAAGCTTGTCAAGCGAGCAGTACTTC.